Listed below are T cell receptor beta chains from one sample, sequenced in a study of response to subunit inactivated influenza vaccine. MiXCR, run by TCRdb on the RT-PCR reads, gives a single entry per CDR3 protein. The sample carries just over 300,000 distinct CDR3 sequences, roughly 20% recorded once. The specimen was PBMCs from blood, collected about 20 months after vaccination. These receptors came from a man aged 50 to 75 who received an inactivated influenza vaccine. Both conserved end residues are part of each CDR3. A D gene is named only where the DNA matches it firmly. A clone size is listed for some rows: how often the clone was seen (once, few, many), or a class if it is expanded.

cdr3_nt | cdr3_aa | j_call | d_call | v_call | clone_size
TGTGCCAGCAGTTACTCGATTCGGGGGGCGGTAAACAATGAGCAGTTCTTC | CASSYSIRGAVNNEQFF | TRBJ2-1 | . | TRBV6-2/TRBV6-3 | few
TGTGCTAGTGGTTTGGGATACACCGGGGAGCTGTTTTTT | CASGLGYTGELFF | TRBJ2-2 | . | TRBV12-5 | .
TGTGCCAGCAGTTGGGCGACAGGGAGTACTGAAGCTTTCTTT | CASSWATGSTEAFF | TRBJ1-1 | TRBD1 | TRBV6-5 | .
TGTGCCAGCAGTTTAGTGATATACACCTCCTACGAGCAGTACTTC | CASSLVIYTSYEQYF | TRBJ2-7 | . | TRBV12-3/TRBV12-4 | .
TGTGCCAGCAGGCTAGCGGAGACCACAGATACGCAGTATTTT | CASRLAETTDTQYF | TRBJ2-3 | TRBD2 | TRBV2 | few
TGTGCCAGCAGCTTAAGTAGCGGGGCGAACACCGGGGAGCTGTTTTTT | CASSLSSGANTGELFF | TRBJ2-2 | TRBD2 | TRBV7-3 | .
TGTGCCAGCTCGGAGGGGATCGATGAAAAACTGTTTTTT | CASSEGIDEKLFF | TRBJ1-4 | . | TRBV7-9 | many
TGTGCCTGGATCTACGGGACAGGGGGCTACAATGAGCAGTTCTTC | CAWIYGTGGYNEQFF | TRBJ2-1 | TRBD1 | TRBV30 | few
TGTGCCAGCCTCAACCGGAGACAGCAGTATTTT | CASLNRRQQYF | TRBJ2-3 | . | TRBV11-2 | .
TGTGCCAGCAGTTACTCGGGACAGCTGAACACTGAAGCTTTCTTT | CASSYSGQLNTEAFF | TRBJ1-1 | TRBD1 | TRBV6-5 | .
TGCAGTGCTAGAGATCGTAGCGGGCTACTGACAGGTGAGCAGTTCTTC | CSARDRSGLLTGEQFF | TRBJ2-1 | . | TRBV20-1 | .
TGTGCCAGCAGTTTGAAGGGGCAGTCGGCTGAAGCTTTCTTT | CASSLKGQSAEAFF | TRBJ1-1 | . | TRBV12-3/TRBV12-4 | many
TGTGCCAGCAGTGGGGCAAGCTCCTACGAGCAGTACTTC | CASSGASSYEQYF | TRBJ2-7 | . | TRBV25-1 | .
TGCGCCAGCAGCCCTCAGACTAGTAACAATGAGCAGTTCTTC | CASSPQTSNNEQFF | TRBJ2-1 | . | TRBV5-1 | .